Listed below are T cell receptor beta chains from one sample, sequenced in a study of T-cell memory formation after mild COVID-19. MiXCR, applied by TCRdb to the 5' RACE reads, yields one record per CDR3 protein. The sample includes approximately 300,000 distinct CDR3 sequences, around 8% of them seen just once. The sample consisted of PBMCs or a T cell subset sorted from them (not recorded which). All receptors derive from a man aged 18-30 years who had mild COVID-19 (a few samples of this study predate the infection). Cell type and time point are not known. The CDR3 runs from the conserved cysteine through the conserved F or W. D genes are given only for firm matches. Expanded clones get a size class; other rows say once, few or many, or leave the size out.

d_call: -
j_call: TRBJ2-3
clone_size: few
v_call: TRBV2
cdr3_nt: TGTGCCGGACGCACGGAGAGGACGCAGTATTTT
cdr3_aa: CAGRTERTQYF

d_call: -
j_call: TRBJ1-5
clone_size: few
v_call: TRBV20-1
cdr3_nt: TGCAGTGCTAGAGAAAACCAGGGTTGGAGCAATCAGCCCCAGCATTTT
cdr3_aa: CSARENQGWSNQPQHF

d_call: -
j_call: TRBJ1-4
clone_size: -
v_call: TRBV12-3/TRBV12-4
cdr3_nt: TGTGCCAGCAGTTTAGGGGCAGATGCTAATGAAAAACTGTTTTTT
cdr3_aa: CASSLGADANEKLFF

d_call: -
j_call: TRBJ1-5
clone_size: -
v_call: TRBV19
cdr3_nt: TGTGCCAGTATGTCAGGGGTGGGGTATAGCAATCAGCCCCAGCATTTT
cdr3_aa: CASMSGVGYSNQPQHF

d_call: -
j_call: TRBJ2-1
clone_size: -
v_call: TRBV7-6
cdr3_nt: TGTGCCAGCAGCTTAGACACATTCGAGGGGAATGAGCAGTTCTTC
cdr3_aa: CASSLDTFEGNEQFF

d_call: -
j_call: TRBJ2-2
clone_size: -
v_call: TRBV6-2/TRBV6-3
cdr3_nt: TGTGCCAGCAGGAGGTTTAGGACCGGGGAGCTGTTTTTT
cdr3_aa: CASRRFRTGELFF

d_call: -
j_call: TRBJ1-4
clone_size: few
v_call: TRBV12-5
cdr3_nt: TGTGCTAGTGGCCCGGTCGGCCGGGATGAAAAACTGTTTTTT
cdr3_aa: CASGPVGRDEKLFF

d_call: -
j_call: TRBJ2-7
clone_size: few
v_call: TRBV7-9
cdr3_nt: TGTGCCAGCAGCTTTCCAGGGTTGGGCGAGCAGTACTTC
cdr3_aa: CASSFPGLGEQYF

d_call: TRBD2
j_call: TRBJ2-1
clone_size: few
v_call: TRBV11-1
cdr3_nt: TGTGCCAGCAGCTTATATCGGGGGGGAAACTCCTACAATGAGCAGTTCTTC
cdr3_aa: CASSLYRGGNSYNEQFF

d_call: TRBD1
j_call: TRBJ1-6
clone_size: few
v_call: TRBV12-3/TRBV12-4
cdr3_nt: TGTGCCAGCGGCGGACAGGGAGGTTCACCCCTCCACTTT
cdr3_aa: CASGGQGGSPLHF

d_call: -
j_call: TRBJ2-5
clone_size: few
v_call: TRBV5-1
cdr3_nt: TGCGCCAGCAGCTTGGCCGTAGGTTCCGGTGAGACCCAGTACTTC
cdr3_aa: CASSLAVGSGETQYF

d_call: TRBD2
j_call: TRBJ2-5
clone_size: few
v_call: TRBV20-1
cdr3_nt: TGCAGTGCTAGAGCCGTAGCGGGGGAGTACCAAGAGACCCAGTACTTC
cdr3_aa: CSARAVAGEYQETQYF

d_call: -
j_call: TRBJ2-3
clone_size: few
v_call: TRBV7-8
cdr3_nt: TGTGCCAGCAGCTTCGGACTAAAACTTTCCAGGCAAGATACGCAGTATTTT
cdr3_aa: CASSFGLKLSRQDTQYF

d_call: -
j_call: TRBJ2-3
clone_size: few
v_call: TRBV27
cdr3_nt: TGTGCCAGCAGACCCATGAGGCGGGGTACCACAGATACGCAGTATTTT
cdr3_aa: CASRPMRRGTTDTQYF

d_call: TRBD1
j_call: TRBJ1-6
clone_size: few
v_call: TRBV15
cdr3_nt: TGTGCCACCATGGGACAGGAACTTGGCTCCTATAATTCACCCCTCCACTTT
cdr3_aa: CATMGQELGSYNSPLHF

d_call: -
j_call: TRBJ1-2
clone_size: many
v_call: TRBV20-1
cdr3_nt: TGCAGTGCTAGAGATGCCAAAGGCTATGGCTACACCTTC
cdr3_aa: CSARDAKGYGYTF

d_call: TRBD2
j_call: TRBJ2-1
clone_size: many
v_call: TRBV4-2
cdr3_nt: TGTGCCAGCAGCCAAGATCCGTCTAGCGGGGGTGAGCAGTTCTTC
cdr3_aa: CASSQDPSSGGEQFF

d_call: -
j_call: TRBJ2-5
clone_size: many
v_call: TRBV5-1
cdr3_nt: TGCGCCAGCAGCTCCGGGCCGACGGAGACCCAGTACTTC
cdr3_aa: CASSSGPTETQYF

d_call: TRBD2
j_call: TRBJ2-4
clone_size: -
v_call: TRBV5-1
cdr3_nt: TGCGCCAGCAGCGATACTAGCGGGGACGACATTCAGTACTTC
cdr3_aa: CASSDTSGDDIQYF

d_call: TRBD2
j_call: TRBJ2-1
clone_size: -
v_call: TRBV4-2
cdr3_nt: TGTGCCAGCAGCCAATTACTAGCGGGGTACAATGAGCAGTTCTTC
cdr3_aa: CASSQLLAGYNEQFF

d_call: TRBD1
j_call: TRBJ2-3
clone_size: -
v_call: TRBV5-1
cdr3_nt: TGCGCCAGCAGCCAGACCGGGACAGGGATGGCAGATACGCAGTATTTT
cdr3_aa: CASSQTGTGMADTQYF

d_call: -
j_call: TRBJ2-7
clone_size: many
v_call: TRBV4-1
cdr3_nt: TGCGCCAGCAGCCCGGGGCCTTGGTCGGATAACGAGCAGTACTTC
cdr3_aa: CASSPGPWSDNEQYF

d_call: TRBD1
j_call: TRBJ1-3
clone_size: -
v_call: TRBV12-3/TRBV12-4
cdr3_nt: TGTGCCAGCAGTTTAGCGATCCAGGGGGCAGAGGCAAACACCATATATTTT
cdr3_aa: CASSLAIQGAEANTIYF

d_call: -
j_call: TRBJ1-5
clone_size: few
v_call: TRBV7-8
cdr3_nt: TGTGCCAGCAGCCCCGCGGCGACAGGTGGCAATCAGCCCCAGCATTTT
cdr3_aa: CASSPAATGGNQPQHF

d_call: TRBD1
j_call: TRBJ2-7
clone_size: -
v_call: TRBV6-5
cdr3_nt: TGTGCCAGCAGAAGCCCCGGGACAGGGGTAACCGAGCAGTACTTC
cdr3_aa: CASRSPGTGVTEQYF

d_call: TRBD2
j_call: TRBJ2-3
clone_size: few
v_call: TRBV12-3/TRBV12-4
cdr3_nt: TGTGCCAGCAGTTTTGCTAGCGGGGGAGTAACAAGCACAGATACGCAGTATTTT
cdr3_aa: CASSFASGGVTSTDTQYF